This T cell receptor (beta chain) was documented in a study of shared clonotypes between healthy human individuals. CD8 cells classed as naive were CD45RO-negative and positively selected for CCR7, excluding terminally differentiated effector memory CD45RA+ cells. This clone was found once. Each sorted subset replicate got 200 ng genomic DNA, about 33,000 genomes. The repertoire was sequenced with immunoSEQ multiplex PCR; TCRdb's copy has only in-frame clones and lacks some. The table records under 850,000 clones, more than 85% of them present only once. This CDR3 is 15 amino acids long. V lost 1 base to trimming and J lost 1 base, with 10 bases between them. Germline loops: CDR1 SEHNR, CDR2 FQNEAQ (reference sequence).

The receptor was derived from a man younger than 40 in good health. Input material: naive CD8+ T cells sorted from blood. The chain couples TRBV7-9 to TRBJ1-1, with D unresolved. The CDR3 sequence is CASSLVWGRNTEAFF. The CDR3 region has the DNA TGTGCCAGCAGCTTAGTATGGGGAAGGAACACTGAAGCTTTCTTT.